This T cell receptor (beta chain) was sequenced for a study of blood T cell repertoires in COVID-19. In the study overall: The United States, Italy and Spain provided the acute and convalescent COVID-19 samples.

Note on this clone: This CDR3 is also generated by other DNA sequences in the sample.

Clones were read by immunoSEQ multiplex PCR, and TCRdb kept only the in-frame ones, dropping some. Of roughly 340,000 clones in the sample, around nine tenths are singletons; the top ten hold 3% to 4%. CDR1 and CDR2 (germline): WSHSY, SAAADI. CDR3 length: 17 residues. V lost 0 bases and J lost 0; bases outside the gene matches: 4. The chain employs TRBV10-2 and TRBJ2-3; 9 bases are a match to TRBD2. The sequenced material came from peripheral blood. The clonotype originates from a woman aged 18-30 years who had recovered from COVID-19. In DNA form, the CDR3 reads TGCGCCAGCAGTGAGTCACGGCTAGCGGGAAGCACAGATACGCAGTATTTT. Translating gives CASSESRLAGSTDTQYF.